The T cell receptor beta chain under discussion was sequenced for a study of blood T cell repertoires in COVID-19 (dated by TCRdb to 2018 to 2021). Some background on the complete study: Samples from collaborators originated in the United States, Italy and Spain and spanned both the acute and convalescent phases of COVID-19. The material from the prospective study consisted of cDNA or gDNA derived from T cells, B-cell-depleted T cells, or PBMCs. Deeply sampled blood TCRbeta repertoires from subjects exposed to, actively infected with, or recovered from COVID-19 were included in the dataset. A freely available public database, intended as a resource for researchers studying the immune response to SARS-CoV-2, is where the repertoires were released. Samples were obtained from the ongoing ImmuneRACE study (first 160 participants) and from 950 to 1,500 subjects provided by 6 global collaborators. Nearly every sample came with metadata listing a de-identified subject ID, COVID-19 status, age in years and sex. Where available, HLA class I and class II types were taken from metadata supplied by the sample provider and were not determined by assay-based typing. General findings and caveats noted by the study authors: The amount of clinical and demographic metadata varied by source and participant and was provided uncurated.

The immunoSEQ Assay, a bias-controlled multiplex PCR, was used to amplify TCRbeta CDR3 regions from genomic DNA. The study's own analysis went as follows. The number of nucleated cells in each sample was estimated from the amplification of reference gene primers within the assay. To quantify the absolute abundance of each unique TCRbeta CDR3 rearrangement, sequence reads were collapsed and filtered. For each sample, productive Simpson clonality was calculated as the square root of Simpson's diversity index over productive rearrangements. TCRdb limited this immuneACCESS table to in-frame rearrangements with V and J called. A share of clones is missing; checked studies link under half to unresolved V genes, and the rest is unexplained. V and J calls and clone size are copied from that table; D and trimming were computed from the DNA. The sample table records a few hundred thousand clones; around 87% of these occur just once. The top ten hold 4% of the sample.

Collaborating institutions collected whole blood in K2EDTA tubes following their own protocols. For TCRbeta analysis, collaborators shipped samples in one of three forms: frozen whole blood, isolated PBMCs, or DNA extracted from either of those sample types. Deletion took 7 bases off V and 5 bases off J, with a span of 13 bases between the germline ends. From the cysteine through the phenylalanine, the CDR3 covers 13 amino acids. The retained sequence is limited to the CDR3, 39 bases, with the frame set at the first base. As encoded in the germline V gene (reference sequence), CDR1 is LNHDA while CDR2 is SQIVND. In the case of this clone: Its recognized antigen is unknown. Base qualities are not provided; no much larger clone lies one nucleotide away.

This clonotype originated in a woman in her forties or fifties with active or convalescent COVID-19. The V gene is TRBV19 and the J gene is TRBJ2-3; a tentative D match to TRBD2 spans 6 bases. The sample consisted of peripheral blood. Here is the DNA: TGTGCCAGTACTTACTACGGGGGAGATACGCAGTATTTT. It is translated as CASTYYGGDTQYF.